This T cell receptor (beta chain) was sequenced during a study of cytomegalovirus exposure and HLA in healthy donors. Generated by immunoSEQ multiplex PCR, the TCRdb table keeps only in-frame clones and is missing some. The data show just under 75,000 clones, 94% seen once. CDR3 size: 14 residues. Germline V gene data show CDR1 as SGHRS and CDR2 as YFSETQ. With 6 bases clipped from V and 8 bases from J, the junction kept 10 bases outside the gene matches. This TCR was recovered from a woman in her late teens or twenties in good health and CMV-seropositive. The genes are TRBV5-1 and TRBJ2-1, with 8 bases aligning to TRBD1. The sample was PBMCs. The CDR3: CASTRDRIGHEQFF. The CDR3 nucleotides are TGCGCCAGCACCCGGGACAGGATTGGTCATGAGCAGTTCTTC.